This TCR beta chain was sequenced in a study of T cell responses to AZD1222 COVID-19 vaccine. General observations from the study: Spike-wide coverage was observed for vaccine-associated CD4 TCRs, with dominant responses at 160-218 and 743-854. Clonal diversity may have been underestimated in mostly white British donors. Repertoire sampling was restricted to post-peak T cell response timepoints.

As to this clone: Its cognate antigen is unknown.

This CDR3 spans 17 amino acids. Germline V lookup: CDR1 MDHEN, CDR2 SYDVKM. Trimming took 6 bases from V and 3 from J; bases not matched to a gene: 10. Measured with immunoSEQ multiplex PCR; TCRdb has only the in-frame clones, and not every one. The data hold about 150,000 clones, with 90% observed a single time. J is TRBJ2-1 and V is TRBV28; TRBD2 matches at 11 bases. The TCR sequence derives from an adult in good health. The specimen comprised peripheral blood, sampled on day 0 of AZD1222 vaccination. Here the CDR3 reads CASRLKTSGVIYNEQFF. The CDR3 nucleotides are TGTGCCAGCAGACTCAAGACTAGCGGGGTTATCTACAATGAGCAGTTCTTC.